The next 8 T cell receptor beta chains were all read from a single sample in a study of T cells after posttransplantation cyclophosphamide. Assay: immunoSEQ multiplex PCR; the TCRdb copy retains only in-frame clones and omits some. The sample contains 41,000 or so clones, none occurring once; 5.9% lies in the top ten. The sequencing input was PBMCs. These receptors came from a man aged 25-45 years in good health and a related stem cell transplant donor.

This clone was counted between two and nine times. The V call is TRBV6-2 or TRBV6-3, the J call TRBJ2-5; TRBD1 matches 9 bases. After removal of 6 bases from V and 2 bases from J, the junction contained 4 bases not matched to a gene. Germline loops: CDR1 MNHEY, CDR2 SVGEGT. The CDR3 loop spans 14 amino acids. The CDR3 DNA reads TGTGCCAGCAGCACAGGGGGCAGACAAGAGACCCAGTACTTC. Translating it yields CASSTGGRQETQYF.

This clone was counted ten times or more. V gene TRBV18 combines with J gene TRBJ2-7; 7 nucleotides agree with TRBD1. CDR3 size: 11 residues. The ends lost 6 bases at V and 6 bases at J; junction bases unmatched: 2. CDR1 KGHSH and CDR2 LQKENI come from the germline V gene. The CDR3 is CASSTGTEQYF. The CDR3 DNA is TGTGCCAGCTCGACAGGGACCGAGCAGTACTTC.

This clone has a count of ten or more. This chain connects TRBV27 to TRBJ2-1, with D maybe TRBD2 (6 bases). The germline gives CDR1 MNHEY, CDR2 SMNVEV (reference sequence). The CDR3 contains 12 residues. The V and J ends lost 7 bases and 3 bases respectively, with 7 bases between them. The CDR3 DNA reads TGTGCCAGCATGGGGGGCTACAATGAGCAGTTCTTC. Translation gives CASMGGYNEQFF.

At least ten counts were recorded for this clone. The chain recombines TRBV19 with TRBJ1-3; D is unclear. From germline, CDR1 is LNHDA and CDR2 SQIVND (reference sequence). This CDR3 spans 16 amino acids. The V gene lost 2 bases and the J gene lost 0 bases, with 11 bases spanning the gap. The CDR3 loop reads CASSITLTGSGNTIYF. As DNA, the CDR3 is TGTGCCAGTAGTATAACCCTGACGGGCTCTGGAAACACCATATATTTT.

This clone came up a few times. The V gene is TRBV7-8, the J gene TRBJ1-6; TRBD1 agrees at 9 bases. The CDR3 consists of 18 residues. After removal of 2 bases from V and 4 bases from J, the junction contained 9 bases not matched to a gene. Germline V gene lookup returns CDR1 SGHVS and CDR2 FQNEAQ. The CDR3 DNA is TGTGCCAGCAGCTTACTCTTAGACAGGGGGAGGTATAATTCACCCCTCCACTTT. Translation: CASSLLLDRGRYNSPLHF. Variable domain in full (rest from reference TRBV7-8 and TRBJ1-6): GAGVSQSPRYKVAKRGQDVALRCDPISGHVSLFWYQQALGQGPEFLTYFQNEAQLDKSGLPSDRFFAERPEGSVSTLKIQRTQQEDSAVYLCASSLLLDRGRYNSPLHFGNGTRLTVT.

This clone was picked up many times. The chain couples TRBV12-3 or TRBV12-4 to TRBJ2-7; D uncertain. The CDR3 runs 15 residues. Trimming took 5 bases from V and 0 from J, leaving 14 bases between them. The CDR3 nucleotides are TGTGCCAGCAGTGAAGGGCGAACCACCTCCTACGAGCAGTACTTC. Protein product: CASSEGRTTSYEQYF.

This clone was recorded at least ten times. V gene TRBV15 combines with J gene TRBJ1-1; D is ambiguous. V was pared by 0 bases and J by 5 bases, with 7 bases between. CDR3 size: 13 residues. Germline CDR1 reads LNHNV; CDR2 reads YYDKDF (reference sequence). The DNA of the CDR3 is TGTGCCACCAGCAGAGAGTTAGTGACTGAAGCTTTCTTT. This codes for CATSRELVTEAFF.

This clone has more than one count but fewer than ten. The chain combines TRBV5-6 with TRBJ2-5; D not resolved. This CDR3 is 14 amino acids long. V gave up 2 bases and J gave up 5 bases, with 13 bases separating them. Looked up from germline, CDR1 is SGHDT and CDR2 is YYEEEE. CDR3 sequence: CASSFVRGAETQYF. The DNA of the CDR3 is TGTGCCAGCAGCTTCGTGCGTGGAGCGGAGACCCAGTACTTC.